This TCR beta chain is drawn from a study of cytomegalovirus exposure and HLA in healthy donors. Study as a whole: Unique TCRs numbering approximately 81 million, obtained from HLA-typed donors, made up an early data release. General observations from the study: Serostatus for CMV was the only available immune exposure information.

The CDR3 extends over 17 amino acids. Trimming removed 3 bases at V and 5 bases at J, with 20 bases between. Germline V CDR1 and CDR2: SGDLS, YYNGEE. To note about this clone: The antigen is undetermined.

PCR used 60 Vbeta primers and 13 Jbeta primers. In the original workflow: In a later analysis, of around 80 million unique beta chains, about 11 million appeared in at least two donors. Using immunoSEQ multiplex PCR, the repertoire was profiled, and TCRdb retains in-frame clones only, with some absent. V, J and clone size are those of that table, while D and trimming were read from the DNA. This sample carries approximately 150,000 clones, under 80% of them seen once, and the ten largest clones take around 4%. Input material: PBMCs. The sequence came from a middle-aged man in good health and CMV-seronegative. This chain connects TRBV9 to TRBJ2-2; a weak D match, TRBD1 (6 bases). CDR3 sequence: CASSEDLGALRTGELFF. The DNA for the CDR3 is TGTGCCAGCAGCGAGGACTTGGGGGCCCTGAGGACCGGGGAGCTGTTTTTT.